This section outlines one T cell receptor (beta chain) sequence together with its context. These data are taken from a study of T cell changes during pregnancy in multiple sclerosis. TCRdb keeps only in-frame clones here, not all; method: immunoSEQ multiplex PCR. Among about 68,000 clones, 90% were seen once, and the ten largest hold 1.5%. V lost 10 bases to trimming and J lost 1 base; unmatched junction nucleotides: 9. The CDR3 consists of 17 residues. Germline V gene sequence: CDR1 SNHLY, CDR2 FYNNEI. This chain links TRBV2 with TRBJ2-1; 14 bases are shared with TRBD2. This receptor was identified in a female donor with multiple sclerosis, enrolled in a pregnancy study. Sequencing was performed on peripheral blood, taken in the third trimester of pregnancy. The CDR3 DNA reads TGTGCCAATACCGGGACTAGCGGGAGTACTTCCTACAATGAGCAGTTCTTC. It specifies CANTGTSGSTSYNEQFF.